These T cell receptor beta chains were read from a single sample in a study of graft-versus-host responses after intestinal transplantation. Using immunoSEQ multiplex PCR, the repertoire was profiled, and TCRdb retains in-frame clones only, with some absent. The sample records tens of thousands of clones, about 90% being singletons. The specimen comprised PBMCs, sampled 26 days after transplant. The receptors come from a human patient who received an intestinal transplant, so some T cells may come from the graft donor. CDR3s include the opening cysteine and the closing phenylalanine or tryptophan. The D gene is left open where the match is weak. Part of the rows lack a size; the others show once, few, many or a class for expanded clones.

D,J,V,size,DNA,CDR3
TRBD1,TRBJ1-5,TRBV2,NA,TGTGCCAGCAGTTTTACAGGGGGCAATCAGCCCCAGCATTTT,CASSFTGGNQPQHF
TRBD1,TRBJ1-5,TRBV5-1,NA,TGCGCCAGCAGCTTGGAGGGGGCGGGCAATCAGCCCCAGCATTTT,CASSLEGAGNQPQHF
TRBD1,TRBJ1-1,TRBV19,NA,TGTGCCAGTAGTGATGACAGGGTCGAAGCTTTCTTT,CASSDDRVEAFF
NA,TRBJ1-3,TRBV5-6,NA,TGTGCCAGCAGCTTGCCAGGGGATACTTCTGGAAACACCATATATTTT,CASSLPGDTSGNTIYF
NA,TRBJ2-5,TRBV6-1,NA,TGTGCCAGTTCGCCAGCAACAGGGCTTGGAGAGACCCAGTACTTC,CASSPATGLGETQYF
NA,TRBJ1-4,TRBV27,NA,TGTGCCAGCAGTTTATCGGTGGGGGCTGGAGAAAAACTGTTTTTT,CASSLSVGAGEKLFF
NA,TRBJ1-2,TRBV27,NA,TGTGCCAGCAGTTTATCGGACAGTGCTGTGGGCGGCTACACCTTC,CASSLSDSAVGGYTF
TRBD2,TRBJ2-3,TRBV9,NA,TGTGCCAGCAGCGTGGGGGGGTTCACAGATACGCAGTATTTT,CASSVGGFTDTQYF
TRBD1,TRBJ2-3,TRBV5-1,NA,TGCGCCAGCAGCTGGGGCCCAGGGGGCTTTAGCACAGATACGCAGTATTTT,CASSWGPGGFSTDTQYF
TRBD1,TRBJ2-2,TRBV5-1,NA,TGCGCCAGCAGCTTGGGCAGACAGGGGGTAAACACCGGGGAGCTGTTTTTT,CASSLGRQGVNTGELFF
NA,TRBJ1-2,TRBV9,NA,TGTGCCAGCAGCCCTAGACGGAACTATGGCTACACCTTC,CASSPRRNYGYTF
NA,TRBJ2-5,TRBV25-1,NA,TGTGCCAGCAGTGAACTGGGCTTACAAGAGACCCAGTACTTC,CASSELGLQETQYF
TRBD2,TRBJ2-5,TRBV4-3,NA,TGCGCCAGCAGCCAAGATCTAGCGGGGGGGCTAATGGAGACCCAGTACTTC,CASSQDLAGGLMETQYF
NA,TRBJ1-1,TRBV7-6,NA,TGTGCCAGCAGCTCCGGACAGATGAACACTGAAGCTTTCTTT,CASSSGQMNTEAFF
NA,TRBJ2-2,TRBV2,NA,TGTGCCAGCACACAGAGCACCGGGGAGCTGTTTTTT,CASTQSTGELFF
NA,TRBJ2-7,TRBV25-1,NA,TGTGCCAGCAGTGTGGGAGTCCTCTCCGAGCAGTACTTC,CASSVGVLSEQYF
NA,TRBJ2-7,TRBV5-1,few,TGCGCCAGCAGCTTGGAGAGGGCGGGCGAGCAGTACTTC,CASSLERAGEQYF
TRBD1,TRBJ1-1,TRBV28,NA,TGTGCCAGCAGTTTACTAAGGACAGGAGTTTTCCTGAACACTGAAGCTTTCTTT,CASSLLRTGVFLNTEAFF
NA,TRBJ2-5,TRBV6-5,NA,TGTGCCAGCAGTTACCTTGAACAGGGAAGGGGCGAGACCCAGTACTTC,CASSYLEQGRGETQYF
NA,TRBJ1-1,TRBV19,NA,TGTGCCAGTAATACCTTAGGAGAAGCCTCGGCTGAAGCTTTCTTT,CASNTLGEASAEAFF
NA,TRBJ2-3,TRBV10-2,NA,TGCGCCAGCAGTCGGGAGGACAGGGAAAATGCAGATACGCAGTATTTT,CASSREDRENADTQYF
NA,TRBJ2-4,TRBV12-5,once,TGTGCTAGTGGTTTGAATCGCGGGACGGGCGTCGCCAAAAACATTCAGTACTTC,CASGLNRGTGVAKNIQYF
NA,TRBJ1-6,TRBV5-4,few,TGTGCCAGCAGCCCCTCAATAGTGAAGAATTCACCCCTCCACTTT,CASSPSIVKNSPLHF
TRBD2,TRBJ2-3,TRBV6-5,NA,TGTGCCAGCACCTCAACGGGGGGGTTCACAGATACGCAGTATTTT,CASTSTGGFTDTQYF
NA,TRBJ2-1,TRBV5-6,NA,TGTGCCAGCAGCCCTCCGTCGGACAATGAGCAGTTCTTC,CASSPPSDNEQFF
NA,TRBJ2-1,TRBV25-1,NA,TGTGCCAGCACAAACAGCAATGAGCAGTTCTTC,CASTNSNEQFF
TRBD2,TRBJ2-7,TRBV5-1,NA,TGCGCCAGCAGCTTACCTAGCGGGAACTACGAGCAGTACTTC,CASSLPSGNYEQYF
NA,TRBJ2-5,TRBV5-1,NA,TGCGCCAGCAGCCCCCCTTCCGGGGGAGGTCAAGAGACCCAGTACTTC,CASSPPSGGGQETQYF
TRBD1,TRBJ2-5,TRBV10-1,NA,TGCGCCAGCAGTGAGGTTCAGGGGGCGCGGGAGACCCAGTACTTC,CASSEVQGARETQYF
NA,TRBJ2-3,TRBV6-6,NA,TGTGCCATCAGAGGGAGGCCAGATACGCAGTATTTT,CAIRGRPDTQYF